The T cell receptor (beta chain) under discussion was sequenced for a study of T cell responses to AZD1222 COVID-19 vaccine. Clones were sequenced by immunoSEQ multiplex PCR, and TCRdb holds only the in-frame ones, with some missing. The sample shows 100,000 to 150,000 clones, roughly 90% of them seen only once. CDR3 length: 15 amino acids. Germline trimming cut 3 bases from V and 6 bases from J; bases unmatched to any gene: 7. Germline CDR1 is LNHDA and CDR2 is SQIVND (reference sequence). This rearrangement joins TRBV19 to TRBJ2-1; 8 bases are shared with TRBD1. The TCR comes from an adult in good health. The specimen was peripheral blood, collected on day 0 of AZD1222 vaccination. The CDR3: CASSILDRDSNEQFF. The CDR3, as DNA: TGTGCCAGTAGTATTTTGGACAGGGATAGCAATGAGCAGTTCTTC.